Sequencing of this T cell receptor beta chain was carried out in a study of T-cell reconstitution after alpha-beta-depleted transplantation in children. General study findings and limits: The study reportedly traced alpha-beta T cells about two months after transplant to several hundred expanded graft clones. From surviving recipient T cells and thymic progenitors came the high day-60 TCRbeta diversity observed in some patients. Newly produced T cells mostly provided counts and TCRbeta diversity after one year, as hyperexpanded clones declined.

For TCRbeta, the library was prepared with unique molecular identifiers. A single record per CDR3 protein comes from TCRdb applying MiXCR to the PCR reads. This sample carries a few hundred thousand distinct CDR3 sequences, roughly 25% of them seen once, and the ten largest clones take roughly 2.6%. Concerning this clonotype itself: What it binds is unknown. This may stem from a read error, because a much larger clone lies one nucleotide away.

This CDR3 spans 15 amino acids. With 5 bases clipped from V and 0 bases from J, the junction kept 6 bases outside the gene matches. V gene TRBV12-3 or TRBV12-4 combines with J gene TRBJ2-7; 8 positions agree with TRBD2. The receptor comes from a girl aged 2-10 years with Fanconi anemia, due to receive a stem cell transplant. Sample: PBMCs, taken before TCRalphabeta/CD19-depleted stem cell transplant. The CDR3 DNA reads TGTGCCAGCAGTCGTAGCGGGGCCCACTCCTACGAGCAGTACTTC. Protein: CASSRSGAHSYEQYF.